This T cell receptor (beta chain) was sequenced during a study of blood T cell repertoires in COVID-19. Study background: The analysed material was cDNA or gDNA that came from T cells, B-cell-depleted T cells, or PBMCs.

Germline V gene sequence: CDR1 SGHTA, CDR2 FQGNSA. The germline V and J ends were trimmed by 5 bases and 0 bases, with 10 bases remaining between them. CDR3 length: 14 amino acids. In the original workflow: Amplified reference gene primers provided the basis for estimating nucleated cell counts. Profiled with immunoSEQ multiplex PCR; TCRdb holds only in-frame clones, not every one. That table is the source of V, J and clone size, and D and trimming were worked out from the DNA. The sample holds fewer than 300,000 clones, approximately 86% seen once. The receptor comes from a woman aged 18-29 years with acute or convalescent COVID-19. The rearrangement links TRBV7-2 to TRBJ1-1, with D perhaps TRBD1 (5 bases). Material: peripheral blood. DNA of the CDR3: TGTGCCAGCAGCACCGGACACCTGAACACTGAAGCTTTCTTT. Translation gives CASSTGHLNTEAFF.